Each of the 14 T cell receptor beta chains below was sequenced from the same sample in a study of T cells after posttransplantation cyclophosphamide. Generated by immunoSEQ multiplex PCR, the TCRdb table keeps only in-frame clones and is missing some. The top ten clones hold about 3.5% of a sample with 30,000 or so clones, 70% to 90% of them seen once. The sequenced sample consisted of PBMCs. These receptors were taken from a man aged 50-60 years.

Worth noting for this clone: One end of the junction fails to match germline, which may point to a read error. The chain uses TRBV30 and TRBJ2-7, with D possibly being TRBD1 (5 bases). The CDR3 is 13 amino acids. CDR1 is GTSNPN and CDR2 is SVGIG in the germline V gene (reference sequence). Written as DNA, the CDR3 is TGTGCCTGGAGTCCCGGACACCAACTCCCCAGTGACTTC. This codes for CAWSPGHQLPSDF.

The chain combines TRBV6-4 with TRBJ1-3; weak D call: TRBD1 (6 bases). The CDR3 length is 13 residues. The V end was cut by 4 bases, the J end by 6 bases, with 10 bases between. Germline lookup yields CDR1 MRHNA and CDR2 SNTAGT. CDR3 region: CASSVTGSNTIYF. Here the CDR3 DNA reads TGTGCCAGCAGTGTGACAGGCTCAAACACCATATATTTT.

This clone was observed a few times. CDR3 sequence (DNA): TGTGCCAGCAGCATGACAGAGAGCTCCTACGAGCAGTACTTC. Protein: CASSMTESSYEQYF. V and J are TRBV2 and TRBJ2-7, with D possibly being TRBD1 (5 bases). CDR1 and CDR2 from the germline V gene are SNHLY and FYNNEI. CDR3 length equals 14 residues. Trimming took 6 bases from V and 0 from J, leaving 12 bases between them.

V usage is TRBV13 and J usage is TRBJ2-7, with a tentative D call TRBD1 (6 bases). The CDR3 sequence is 15 residues long. V lost 2 bases and J 2 bases, leaving 13 bases between the germline ends. Per germline, CDR1 PRHDT and CDR2 FYEKMQ (reference sequence). The CDR3 region has the DNA TGTGCCAGCAGCTTATCCCCGGCAGGGGCCTACGAGCAGTACTTC. Translation: CASSLSPAGAYEQYF.

The chain couples TRBV10-3 to TRBJ1-5, with D possibly TRBD1 on 5 matching bases. CDR3 length: 14 amino acids. The ends were cut back, 4 bases at V and 4 bases at J, with 11 bases in the middle. CDR1 and CDR2 from the germline V gene are ENHRY and SYGVKD. CDR3 sequence reads: CAISGDYRNQPQHF. As DNA, the CDR3 is TGTGCCATCAGTGGAGATTACAGGAATCAGCCCCAGCATTTT.

The rearrangement uses TRBV7-3 and TRBJ1-1, with unresolved D. The CDR3 sequence is 13 residues long. CDR1 is SGHTA and CDR2 is FQGTGA in the germline V gene. V was pared by 3 bases and J by 2 bases, with 7 bases between. Here the CDR3 reads CASSLESNTEAFF. As DNA, the CDR3 is TGTGCCAGCAGCTTGGAGAGTAACACTGAAGCTTTCTTT.

This clone was observed a few times. This rearrangement joins TRBV7-2 to TRBJ1-3; TRBD1 is a possible D gene (6 bases). In germline, CDR1 is SGHTA, CDR2 FQGNSA. This CDR3 spans 16 amino acids. V was cut by 4 bases and J by 7 bases, with 20 bases left in between. CDR3 DNA: TGTGCCAGCAGCTCTCTCAGCGGACAGATGGAGAACACCATATATTTT. It translates to CASSSLSGQMENTIYF.

The genes are TRBV7-8 and TRBJ1-5, with TRBD1 identical over 7 bases. V lost 2 bases to trimming and J lost 11 bases; unmatched junction nucleotides: 15. The CDR3 has 16 amino acids. The germline gives CDR1 SGHVS, CDR2 FQNEAQ. Here the CDR3 DNA reads TGTGCCAGCAGCTTAATATACGGCCAGGGGGGAATCACCCAGCATTTT. It yields the protein CASSLIYGQGGITQHF.

The gene calls are TRBV5-1 and TRBJ2-5, with D perhaps TRBD1 (6 bases). The tail of the sequence fits TRBJ2-7 better, so the J call may be wrong. This CDR3 has 13 amino acids. Germline V gene lookup returns CDR1 SGHRS and CDR2 YFSETQ. CDR3 coding DNA: TGCGCCAGCAGCCTGACAGGCCCATACGAGCAGTACTTC. Amino acids: CASSLTGPYEQYF.

V is TRBV29-1 and J is TRBJ2-3; 7 bases are shared with TRBD2. This CDR3 is 15 amino acids long. Germline V gives CDR1 SQVTM, CDR2 ANQGSEA. Unmatched junction bases numbered 14, after V lost 7 bases and J lost 4 bases. The CDR3, as DNA: TGCAGCGGCCGGGGGGTGCCTAGCGGCCCAGATACGCAGTATTTT. Encoded protein: CSGRGVPSGPDTQYF.

This chain uses TRBV9 with TRBJ2-7, with D possibly matching TRBD1 (6 bases). The V gene's germline CDR1 is SGDLS and CDR2 YYNGEE. The CDR3 has 14 residues. Trimming cost V 4 bases and J 3 bases, with 14 bases left between them. The chain's CDR3 is CASSPQGLLYEQYF. CDR3 in DNA: TGTGCCAGCAGCCCCCAGGGGCTACTCTACGAGCAGTACTTC.

J is TRBJ1-2 and V is TRBV5-4; D remains ambiguous. Trimming removed 0 bases from V and 2 bases from J, with 8 bases in between. The germline V gene encodes CDR1 SGHNT and CDR2 YYREEE (reference sequence). The CDR3 contains 14 residues. CDR3 protein: CASSLDGLNYGYTF. DNA of the CDR3: TGTGCCAGCAGCTTGGATGGACTGAACTATGGCTACACCTTC.

The chain combines TRBV28 with TRBJ2-7; TRBD2 aligns across 8 bases. Losses at the gene ends were 7 bases for V and 3 bases for J; bases not matched to a gene: 8. The CDR3 is 14 residues long. Germline CDR1 and CDR2: MDHEN and SYDVKM. CDR3 protein: CASTLSGRYYEQYF. The CDR3 DNA sequence: TGTGCCAGCACCCTAAGCGGGAGATACTACGAGCAGTACTTC.

This chain connects TRBV29-1 to TRBJ2-7, with 8 bases that match TRBD2. J was trimmed by 2 bases and V by 4 bases; bases with no gene match: 4. The CDR3 consists of 13 residues. The germline V gene encodes CDR1 SQVTM and CDR2 ANQGSEA. In DNA, the CDR3 is TGCAGCGTTGTGGTAGCGGGGCCCTACGAGCAGTACTTC. Its translation is CSVVVAGPYEQYF.